This paragraph covers one T cell receptor (beta chain) sequence. The entry originates in a study of blood T cell repertoires in COVID-19. Germline V gives CDR1 MNHEY, CDR2 SVGEGT. The CDR3 totals 19 residues. V gave up 0 bases and J gave up 4 bases; unmatched junction bases: 10. The repertoire was sequenced with immunoSEQ multiplex PCR; TCRdb's copy has only in-frame clones and lacks some. There are about 75,000 clones in the sample; roughly 89% occur only once, and roughly 6.8% lies in the top ten. The chain couples TRBV6-2 or TRBV6-3 to TRBJ2-5; 14 bases map to TRBD2. Sequences were obtained from peripheral blood. The origin of this receptor is a woman between 50 and 59 years old with acute or convalescent COVID-19. The chain's CDR3 is CASSYSRKPGLAGVETQYF. The DNA for the CDR3 is TGTGCCAGCAGTTACTCACGCAAACCGGGACTAGCGGGAGTAGAGACCCAGTACTTC.